This T cell receptor (beta chain) was captured in a study of cytomegalovirus exposure and HLA in healthy donors. Study observations and caveats: Later genetic work tied a missense DCLRE1C variant to beta-chain V and J trimming.

On this clone itself: The target antigen is unknown.

V was pared by 4 bases and J by 5 bases, with 9 bases between. This CDR3 spans 13 amino acids. In germline, CDR1 is MNHNS, CDR2 SASEGT. The PCR ran on 60 Vbeta and 13 Jbeta primers. Repertoires were generated with immunoSEQ multiplex PCR, while TCRdb's copy carries only in-frame clones and drops some. The data contain some 160,000 clones, roughly 72% of them singletons. The sequencing input was PBMCs. This receptor was obtained from a man aged 35 to 55 in good health and CMV-seronegative. The rearrangement links TRBV6-1 to TRBJ1-5, with no clear D. The CDR3 DNA sequence: TGTGCCAGCAGTGCGCGGAGCCATCAGCCCCAGCATTTT. Translating gives CASSARSHQPQHF.